What follows describes a single T cell receptor (beta chain). V was clipped by 4 bases and J by 8 bases; unmatched bases: 7. This CDR3 has 15 amino acids. Germline lookup yields CDR1 MNHEY and CDR2 SMNVEV (reference sequence). The data originate from a study of blood T cell repertoires in COVID-19. Measured with immunoSEQ multiplex PCR; TCRdb has only the in-frame clones, and not every one. Among some 330,000 clones, about 90% were seen once, and the ten largest hold about 2.1%. The genes are TRBV27 and TRBJ2-1; TRBD2 matches 11 bases. The sequence was collected from a man aged 40-55 years in a cohort exposed to, infected with or recovered from COVID-19 (not recorded which). Sequenced sample: PBMCs or T cells enriched from blood (not recorded which). CDR3 bases: TGTGCCAGCAGTTCTAGACTAGCGGGGTCACATGAGCAGTTCTTC. Encoded protein: CASSSRLAGSHEQFF.